The present entry profiles one T cell receptor beta chain with its context. The data belong to a study of T cells in Graves' hyperthyroidism and ophthalmopathy. The CDR3 runs to 14 residues. V gave up 5 bases and J gave up 8 bases; unmatched junction bases: 6. Per germline, CDR1 MNHEY and CDR2 SVGAGI. What was amplified from RNA transcripts were TCR beta CDR3 regions. First-round RT-PCR with HTBI primers amplified the TCR CDR3 region. From the multiplex PCR reads, TCRdb called clonotypes with MiXCR, one entry per CDR3 protein. Of roughly 700,000 distinct CDR3 sequences listed, around 40% are singletons.

The sequence was obtained from a woman between 40 and 50 years old with Graves' hyperthyroidism. Input material: blood. V is TRBV6-5 and J is TRBJ1-4; the match to TRBD1 covers 9 bases. The CDR3 spells CASSRSTGGEKLFF. The CDR3 DNA reads as TGTGCCAGCAGTAGGTCGACAGGGGGGGAAAAACTGTTTTTT.